There are many counts of the clone carrying this TCR beta chain. Constant-region reverse primers amplified full-length variable regions, followed by semi-nested Nested Universal Primer A PCR. TCRdb analysed the 5' RACE reads with MiXCR anew, one entry per CDR3 protein. The sample lists 62,000 or so distinct CDR3 sequences, roughly 30% occurring once. Trimming pared 3 bases from V and 2 bases from J, leaving 10 bases between. The CDR3 has 13 amino acids. CDR1 and CDR2 (germline): DFQATT, SNEGSKA (reference sequence). Naive CD4+ cells had CD25+ Tregs removed. The chain links TRBV20-1 to TRBJ2-5; the D gene is possibly TRBD1 (6 bases). This clonotype was sampled from a female donor with breast cancer. Sample: tumor-infiltrating naive CD4+ T cells sorted from the breast tumor. Described subset: naive CD4+ T cells, CD4+CD45RA+CD25-. CDR3 nucleotide sequence: TGCAGTGCTAGCCCGACAGGACAAGAGACCCAGTACTTC. Encoded protein: CSASPTGQETQYF.